The 15 T cell receptor beta chains listed next were all sequenced from one sample in a study of cytomegalovirus exposure and HLA in healthy donors. Primers: 60 Vbeta forward and 13 Jbeta reverse. Clones were sequenced by immunoSEQ multiplex PCR, and TCRdb holds only the in-frame ones, with some missing. The data contain 90,000 to 120,000 clones, more than 70% of them singletons. What was sequenced was PBMCs. The source of these receptors is a man aged 25-45 years in good health and CMV-seronegative.

The chain recombines TRBV7-9 with TRBJ1-5; a possible D gene is TRBD1 (5 bases). Between the trimmed V and J ends, which lost 5 bases and 6 bases, there was a span of 14 bases. The CDR3 has 14 amino acids. CDR1 is SEHNR, CDR2 FQNEAQ, per germline (reference sequence). CDR3 residues: CASSPAGGAQPQHF. The CDR3 DNA reads TGTGCCAGCAGCCCCGCCGGTGGGGCTCAGCCCCAGCATTTT.

This chain connects TRBV6-5 to TRBJ2-7; TRBD1 matches 7 bases. The ends lost 5 bases at V and 0 bases at J; junction bases unmatched: 7. This CDR3 has 15 residues. Germline V gene sequence: CDR1 MNHEY, CDR2 SVGAGI. The CDR3: CASSLQGHSSYEQYF. CDR3 nucleotide sequence: TGTGCCAGCAGTCTACAGGGGCATAGCTCCTACGAGCAGTACTTC.

This clone was seen only a few times. The chain recombines TRBV5-4 with TRBJ2-5; 11 bases match TRBD2. CDR1 is SGHNT, CDR2 YYREEE, per germline (reference sequence). V was pared by 3 bases and J by 5 bases, with 6 bases of the junction left unmatched. The CDR3 has 15 residues. The CDR3 is CASSSTLAGVETQYF. DNA of the CDR3: TGTGCCAGCAGCTCCACACTAGCGGGAGTTGAGACCCAGTACTTC. The whole variable domain, remainder taken from reference TRBV5-4 and TRBJ2-5, is ETGVTQSPTHLIKTRGQQVTLRCSSQSGHNTVSWYQQALGQGPQFIFQYYREEENGRGNFPPRFSGLQFPNYSSELNVNALELDDSALYLCASSSTLAGVETQYFGPGTRLLVL.

V and J are TRBV2 and TRBJ2-7; D perhaps matches TRBD1 (6 bases). Trimming took off 7 bases at V and 3 bases at J, with 13 bases between the two ends. The CDR3 sequence is 13 residues long. From germline, CDR1 is SNHLY and CDR2 FYNNEI. In nucleotides, the CDR3 is TGTGCCAGCACCCCCCCGGACAGCTACGAGCAGTACTTC. It yields the protein CASTPPDSYEQYF.

The chain has TRBV7-9 and TRBJ1-1; tentatively, D is TRBD1 (6 bases). V was clipped by 7 bases and J by 3 bases, with 9 bases between them. CDR1 SEHNR and CDR2 FQNEAQ come from the germline V gene (reference sequence). The length of the CDR3 is 12 residues. CDR3 in amino acids: CASTNRDTEAFF. The CDR3 region has the DNA TGTGCCAGCACCAACAGGGACACTGAAGCTTTCTTT.

The chain employs TRBV9 and TRBJ2-1, with 12 bases that match TRBD2. The CDR3 contains 16 residues. V was clipped by 2 bases and J by 7 bases; unmatched bases: 7. CDR1 and CDR2 (germline): SGDLS, YYNGEE. DNA for the CDR3: TGTGCCAGCAGCGTCATGGCTAGCGGGGGGGCGAATGAGCAGTTCTTC. Its translation is CASSVMASGGANEQFF.

The chain is built from TRBV6-4 and TRBJ2-4; 8 nucleotides line up with TRBD2. The J segment lost 3 bases and the V segment lost 6 bases, leaving 13 bases of the junction unmatched. The CDR3 spans 17 residues. The V gene's germline CDR1 is MRHNA and CDR2 SNTAGT. This chain's CDR3 is CASRGRRRGAFKNIQYF. The DNA of the CDR3 is TGTGCCAGCAGGGGGAGGAGGCGGGGGGCATTCAAAAACATTCAGTACTTC.

About this clone: The junction departs from germline at one end; a sequencing error may be responsible. The CDR3 region has the DNA TGCGCCAGCAGCTTGGGGGCGTCGGGACAGGGAGAGATTTTT. The encoded protein is CASSLGASGQGEIF. This sequence joins TRBV5-1 and TRBJ1-4, with 9 bases aligning to TRBD1. Per the germline V gene, CDR1 is SGHRS and CDR2 is YFSETQ. This CDR3 region has 14 residues.

The J gene is TRBJ2-7, the V gene TRBV18, with 10 bases matching TRBD2. The trim removed 3 bases at V and 0 bases at J, leaving 2 bases unmatched. The CDR3 length is 15 residues. CDR1 is KGHSH and CDR2 is LQKENI in the germline V gene. The CDR3 is CASSPSGGLSYEQYF. The DNA for the CDR3 is TGTGCCAGCTCACCTAGCGGGGGGCTCTCCTACGAGCAGTACTTC.

The V gene is TRBV6-5, the J gene TRBJ1-5; TRBD1 agrees at 7 bases. V lost 6 bases to trimming and J lost 7 bases; unmatched junction nucleotides: 9. CDR3 size: 14 residues. Germline assignment: CDR1 MNHEY and CDR2 SVGAGI. The CDR3 is CASSPRGVEQPQHF. For the CDR3, the DNA is TGTGCCAGCAGCCCCAGGGGGGTTGAGCAGCCCCAGCATTTT.

V and J are TRBV5-1 and TRBJ2-1; TRBD1 aligns across 9 bases. With 4 bases clipped from V and 1 base from J, the junction kept 3 bases outside the gene matches. Per germline, CDR1 SGHRS and CDR2 YFSETQ. This CDR3 contains 15 residues. CDR3 region: CASSATGGSYNEQFF. As DNA, the CDR3 is TGCGCCAGCAGCGCGACAGGGGGTTCCTACAATGAGCAGTTCTTC.

In nucleotides, the CDR3 is TGTGCCAGCAGCTTTGGGGCAACTGAGCAGTTCTTC. The encoded protein is CASSFGATEQFF. The genes are TRBV7-3 and TRBJ2-1, with D possibly being TRBD1 (5 bases). Germline assignment: CDR1 SGHTA and CDR2 FQGTGA. Trimming shortened V by 3 bases and J by 9 bases, and 9 bases separated the two germline ends. This CDR3 is 12 amino acids long.

The rearrangement uses TRBV5-1 and TRBJ2-2; D is possibly TRBD2 (6 bases). The CDR3 has 16 amino acids. Per germline, CDR1 SGHRS and CDR2 YFSETQ. V gave up 0 bases and J gave up 1 base, with 10 bases separating them. CDR3 protein: CASSLAPAGNTGELFF. Here the CDR3 DNA reads TGCGCCAGCAGCTTGGCCCCAGCGGGGAACACCGGGGAGCTGTTTTTT.

CDR3 sequence reads: CAFNSGEDGNTIYF. As DNA, the CDR3 is TGTGCCTTTAACTCCGGGGAAGACGGAAACACCATATATTTT. V gene TRBV10-3 combines with J gene TRBJ1-3; no clear D gene. V lost 11 bases, J lost 4 bases, and 18 bases lay in between. CDR3 size: 14 residues. Germline V CDR1 and CDR2: ENHRY, SYGVKD.

The gene calls are TRBV7-9 and TRBJ1-3; 7 positions match TRBD1. CDR1 and CDR2 from the germline V gene are SEHNR and FQNEAQ (reference sequence). After removal of 7 bases from V and 2 bases from J, the junction contained 2 bases not matched to a gene. The CDR3 runs 13 residues. DNA for the CDR3: TGTGCCAGCAACGACAGGGCTGGAAACACCATATATTTT. Translating it yields CASNDRAGNTIYF.